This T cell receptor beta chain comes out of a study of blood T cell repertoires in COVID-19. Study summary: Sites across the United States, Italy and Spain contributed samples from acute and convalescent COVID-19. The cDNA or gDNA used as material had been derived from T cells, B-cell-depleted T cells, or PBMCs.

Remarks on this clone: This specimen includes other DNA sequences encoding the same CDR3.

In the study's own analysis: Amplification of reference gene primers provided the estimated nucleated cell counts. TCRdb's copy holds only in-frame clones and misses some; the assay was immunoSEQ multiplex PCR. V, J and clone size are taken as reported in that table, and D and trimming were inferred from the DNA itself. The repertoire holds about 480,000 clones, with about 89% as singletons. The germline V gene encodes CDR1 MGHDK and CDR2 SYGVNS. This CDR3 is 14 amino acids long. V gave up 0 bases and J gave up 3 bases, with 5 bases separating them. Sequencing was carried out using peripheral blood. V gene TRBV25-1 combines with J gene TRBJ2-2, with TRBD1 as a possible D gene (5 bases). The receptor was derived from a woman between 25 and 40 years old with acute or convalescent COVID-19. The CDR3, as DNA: TGTGCCAGCAGTGAATACAGGGACACCGGGGAGCTGTTTTTT. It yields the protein CASSEYRDTGELFF.